Following are 8 T cell receptor beta chains from one sample sequenced in a study of T-cell reconstitution after alpha-beta-depleted transplantation in children (dated by TCRdb to 2016 to 2017). The meaning of the sample's treatment or condition label: allogeneic hematopoietic cell transplantation with graft depleted of TCRalphabeta T cells and CD19 B cells. Receptors were amplified or captured by PCR. These reads were obtained on an Illumina HiSeq 2500. To normalize quantification of the TCRbeta repertoire, the TCR libraries were built with molecular barcoding that relied on unique molecular identifiers. TCRdb reanalyzed the raw reads on its own, using fastp at Q25 for trimming and MiXCR for clone calling, and kept in-frame beta chains. Every entry covers one CDR3 protein and lists the most common genes and DNA from its rows. Within this sample are under 850,000 distinct CDR3 sequences, with less than 15% of them counted one time only. Of the sample, around 0.79% is held by the ten largest clones.

This sample comprised PBMCs, obtained before TCRalphabeta/CD19-depleted stem cell transplant. The source is a girl aged 2-10 years with congenital amegakaryocytic thrombocytopenia, due to receive a stem cell transplant.

This clonotype appeared a few times. The J gene is TRBJ2-3, the V gene TRBV15; tentative D call: TRBD1 (6 bases). Germline lookup yields CDR1 LNHNV and CDR2 YYDKDF (reference sequence). The CDR3 covers 14 residues. The ends were cut back, 1 base at V and 6 bases at J, with 11 bases in the middle. In nucleotides, the CDR3 is TGTGCCACCAGCAGAGGATCAGGGGCTGATACGCAGTATTTT. The encoded protein is CATSRGSGADTQYF.

About this clonotype: Being one base from a much bigger clone, this may be a read error. The chain is built from TRBV5-1 and TRBJ2-7, with a possible D match to TRBD2 (6 bases). The V gene lost 4 bases and the J gene lost 3 bases, with 14 bases spanning the gap. The CDR3 totals 14 residues. Germline CDR1 is SGHRS and CDR2 is YFSETQ. CDR3 in amino acids: CASSEASASYEQYF. The CDR3 coding sequence is TGCGCCAGCAGCGAGGCTAGCGCGAGCTACGAGCAGTACTTC.

The sample holds a few counts of this clonotype. The chain recombines TRBV9 with TRBJ1-4, with a possible D match to TRBD1 (5 bases). CDR1 is SGDLS, CDR2 YYNGEE, per germline. V shed 3 bases and J shed 10 bases, with 7 bases lying between them. The CDR3 sequence is 11 residues long. The CDR3, as DNA: TGTGCCAGCAGCGGTGGGGGAAAACTGTTTTTT. Its protein product is CASSGGGKLFF. Supplemented by reference TRBV9 and TRBJ1-4, the full variable domain reads DSGVTQTPKHLITATGQRVTLRCSPRSGDLSVYWYQQSLDQGLQFLIQYYNGEERAKGNILERFSAQQFPDLHSELNLSSLELGDSALYFCASSGGGKLFFGSGTQLSVL.

A few counts support this clonotype. The chain couples TRBV4-1 to TRBJ2-7; D is perhaps TRBD2 (6 bases). This CDR3 is built from 13 residues. The V end was cut by 5 bases, the J end by 1 base, with 9 bases between. Looked up from germline, CDR1 is MGHRA and CDR2 is YSYEKL. The CDR3 nucleotides are TGCGCCAGCAGCGTCGGAGGGTCCTACGAGCAGTACTTC. Encoded protein: CASSVGGSYEQYF.

The CDR3 nucleotides read TGCAGTGCTAGTTTTTCGGACAGTCGCCATTACGAGCAGTACTTC. This sequence encodes CSASFSDSRHYEQYF. This chain connects TRBV20-1 to TRBJ2-7; D may be TRBD1 (6 bases). In germline, CDR1 is DFQATT, CDR2 SNEGSKA (reference sequence). Trimming removed 3 bases from V and 4 bases from J, with 19 bases in between. This CDR3 has 15 residues.

Here the CDR3 reads CATSRDQPLGLASLEQFF. DNA of the CDR3: TGTGCCACCAGCAGAGATCAGCCGCTGGGACTAGCTTCCCTTGAGCAGTTCTTC. The rearrangement uses TRBV15 and TRBJ2-1; 9 nucleotides line up with TRBD2. J gave up 9 bases and V 0 bases, and 15 bases lay outside the gene matches. This CDR3 has 18 residues. The germline gives CDR1 LNHNV, CDR2 YYDKDF (reference sequence).

This clonotype was recorded a few times. This chain joins TRBV20-1 and TRBJ2-7, with 11 bases fitting TRBD2. Germline loops: CDR1 DFQATT, CDR2 SNEGSKA (reference sequence). The junction had 11 bases not matched to a gene; V was cut back by 1 base and J by 6 bases. The CDR3 is 16 residues long. The CDR3 spells CSARGVSGRAPSEQYF. Here the CDR3 DNA reads TGCAGTGCTAGAGGGGTTAGCGGGAGGGCTCCAAGCGAGCAGTACTTC.

Details on this clonotype: A much larger clone lies a single base off, so this may be a read error. This sequence joins TRBV5-1 and TRBJ2-1; perhaps D is TRBD1 or TRBD2 (7 bases each). Germline V gives CDR1 SGHRS, CDR2 YFSETQ. The CDR3 is made up of 13 amino acids. In DNA form, the CDR3 reads TGCGCCGGCAGCGGGACAGCCTTTGAGGAGCAGTTCTTC. Translated: CAGSGTAFEEQFF.